The T cell receptor (beta chain) under discussion was sequenced for a study of regulatory T cells in long-lasting Graves disease. Study context: Antithyroid drugs had been given to newly diagnosed Graves' patients for under 3 months.

Assembly of TCR beta libraries relied on iRepertoire HTBI primers together with Arm-PCR of CDR3 regions. TCRdb recomputed calls from the multiplex PCR reads with MiXCR, one row per CDR3 protein. The profile shows about 320,000 distinct CDR3 sequences, about 20% of them singletons. General study results and limits: Persistent disease preferred TRBV28, TRBJ1-2 and TRBJ2-5.

Germline V gives CDR1 KGHDR, CDR2 SFDVKD. CDR3 length: 16 amino acids. Time point given: newly diagnosed GD, antithyroid drugs for less than 3 months. From RNA extracted from PBMCs, the TCR library was made. Investigators report Graves' disease was diagnosed under American Thyroid Association guidelines. As collected, the peripheral blood samples measured nine milliliters each and went into EDTA tubes. On this clonotype: The target antigen is unknown. At one end the junction does not follow the germline gene, possibly because of a read error.

Sequenced here: peripheral blood mononuclear cells (PBMCs), sampled at new diagnosis, from a patient treated with antithyroid drugs. V and J are TRBV24-1 and TRBJ2-2; TRBD1 agrees at 7 bases. The TCR comes from a female donor with Graves disease. The CDR3 loop reads CAASDTQGRLTGELFF. In DNA form, the CDR3 reads TGTGCCGCCAGTGACACACAGGGGCGATTGACCGGGGAGCTGTTTTTT.